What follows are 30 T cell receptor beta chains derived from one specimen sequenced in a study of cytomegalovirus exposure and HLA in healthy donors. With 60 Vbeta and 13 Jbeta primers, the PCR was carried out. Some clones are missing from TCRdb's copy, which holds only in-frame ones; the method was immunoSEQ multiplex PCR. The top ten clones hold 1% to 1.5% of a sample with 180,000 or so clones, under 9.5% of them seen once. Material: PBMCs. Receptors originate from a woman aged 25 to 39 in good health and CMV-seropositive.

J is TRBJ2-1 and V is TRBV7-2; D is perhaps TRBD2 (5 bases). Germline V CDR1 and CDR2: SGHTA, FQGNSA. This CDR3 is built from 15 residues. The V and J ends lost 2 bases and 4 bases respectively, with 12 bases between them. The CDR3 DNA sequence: TGTGCCAGCAGCTTATCCGGGGTAGCTTACAATGAGCAGTTCTTC. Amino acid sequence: CASSLSGVAYNEQFF.

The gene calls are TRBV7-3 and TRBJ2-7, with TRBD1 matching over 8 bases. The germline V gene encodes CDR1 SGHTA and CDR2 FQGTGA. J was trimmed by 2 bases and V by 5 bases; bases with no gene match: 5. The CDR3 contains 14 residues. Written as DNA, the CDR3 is TGTGCCAGCAGCCCAGGGGGCAGAGCCTACGAGCAGTACTTC. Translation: CASSPGGRAYEQYF. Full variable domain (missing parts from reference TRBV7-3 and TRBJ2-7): GAGVSQTPSNKVTEKGKYVELRCDPISGHTALYWYRQSLGQGPEFLIYFQGTGAADDSGLPNDRFFAVRPEGSVSTLKIQRTERGDSAVYLCASSPGGRAYEQYFGPGTRLTVT.

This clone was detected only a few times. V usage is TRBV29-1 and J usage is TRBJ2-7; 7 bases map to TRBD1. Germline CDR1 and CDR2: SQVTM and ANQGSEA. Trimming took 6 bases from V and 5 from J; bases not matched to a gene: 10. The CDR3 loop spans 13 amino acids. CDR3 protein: CSVRGGSKNEQYF. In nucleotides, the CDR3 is TGCAGCGTACGAGGGGGCAGTAAAAACGAGCAGTACTTC.

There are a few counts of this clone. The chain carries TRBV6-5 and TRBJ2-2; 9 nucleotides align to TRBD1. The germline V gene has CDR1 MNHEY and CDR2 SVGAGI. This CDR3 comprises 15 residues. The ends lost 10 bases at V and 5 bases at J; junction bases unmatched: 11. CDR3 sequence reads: CATRRDRVGTGELFF. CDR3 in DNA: TGTGCCACGAGACGGGACAGGGTTGGGACCGGGGAGCTGTTTTTT.

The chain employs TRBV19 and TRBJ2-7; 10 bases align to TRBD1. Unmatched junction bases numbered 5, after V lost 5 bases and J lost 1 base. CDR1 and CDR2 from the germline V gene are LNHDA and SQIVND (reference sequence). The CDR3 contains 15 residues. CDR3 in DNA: TGTGCCAGTAGTCCCGGGACAGGGGCTTCCTACGAGCAGTACTTC. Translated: CASSPGTGASYEQYF.

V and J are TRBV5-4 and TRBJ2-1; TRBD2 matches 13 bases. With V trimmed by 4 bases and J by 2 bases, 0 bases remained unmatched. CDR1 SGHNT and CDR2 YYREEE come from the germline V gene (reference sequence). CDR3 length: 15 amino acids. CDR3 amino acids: CASSGTSGAYNEQFF. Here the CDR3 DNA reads TGTGCCAGCAGCGGGACTAGCGGGGCCTACAATGAGCAGTTCTTC.

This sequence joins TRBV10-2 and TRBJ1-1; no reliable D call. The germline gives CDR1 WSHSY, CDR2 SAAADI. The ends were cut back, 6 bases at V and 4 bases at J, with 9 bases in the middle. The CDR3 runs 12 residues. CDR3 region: CASRPGGTEAFF. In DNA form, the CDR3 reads TGCGCCAGCAGGCCAGGAGGCACTGAAGCTTTCTTT.

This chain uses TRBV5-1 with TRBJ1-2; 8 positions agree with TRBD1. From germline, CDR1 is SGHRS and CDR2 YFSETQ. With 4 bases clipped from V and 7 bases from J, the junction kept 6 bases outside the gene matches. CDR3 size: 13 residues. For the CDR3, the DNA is TGCGCCAGCAGCGTGACAGGGGCGGGTGGCTACACCTTC. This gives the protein CASSVTGAGGYTF.

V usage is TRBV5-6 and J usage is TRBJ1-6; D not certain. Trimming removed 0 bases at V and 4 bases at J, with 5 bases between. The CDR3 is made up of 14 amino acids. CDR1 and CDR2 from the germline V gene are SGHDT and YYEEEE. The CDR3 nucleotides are TGTGCCAGCAGCTTGGGACAATATAATTCACCCCTCCACTTT. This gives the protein CASSLGQYNSPLHF.

CDR3 sequence: CASGRSTDTQYF. CDR3 bases: TGTGCCAGCGGCAGGAGCACAGATACGCAGTATTTT. The chain uses TRBV7-3 and TRBJ2-3; no firm D call. The V gene's germline CDR1 is SGHTA and CDR2 FQGTGA. Trimming pared 8 bases from V and 0 bases from J, leaving 6 bases between. This CDR3 has 12 amino acids.

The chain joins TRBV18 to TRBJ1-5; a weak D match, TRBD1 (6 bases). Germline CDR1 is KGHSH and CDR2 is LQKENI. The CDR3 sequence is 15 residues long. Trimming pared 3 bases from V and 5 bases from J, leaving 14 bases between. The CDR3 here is CASSPPTGWDQPQHF. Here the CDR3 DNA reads TGTGCCAGCTCACCCCCGACAGGTTGGGATCAGCCCCAGCATTTT.

CDR3 DNA sequence: TGCGCCAGCAGCCAAGGAAGAAGAACTAGCGAACAGTACGAGCAGTACTTC. It is translated as CASSQGRRTSEQYEQYF. The rearrangement uses TRBV4-1 and TRBJ2-7, with 7 bases identical to TRBD2. V gave up 1 base and J gave up 4 bases; unmatched junction bases: 13. This CDR3 has 17 amino acids. Germline V gene data show CDR1 as MGHRA and CDR2 as YSYEKL.

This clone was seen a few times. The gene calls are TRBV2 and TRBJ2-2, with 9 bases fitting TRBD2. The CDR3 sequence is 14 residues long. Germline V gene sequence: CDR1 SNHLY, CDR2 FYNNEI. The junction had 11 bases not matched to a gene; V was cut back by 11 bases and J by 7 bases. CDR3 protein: CAARVAGAIGELFF. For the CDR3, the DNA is TGTGCCGCCAGGGTAGCGGGAGCGATCGGGGAGCTGTTTTTT.

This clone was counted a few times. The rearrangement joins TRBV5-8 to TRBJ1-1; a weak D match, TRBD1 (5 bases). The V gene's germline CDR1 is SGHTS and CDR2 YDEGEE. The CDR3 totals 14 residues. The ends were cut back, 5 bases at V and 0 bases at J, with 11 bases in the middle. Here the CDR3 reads CASRRYRMNTEAFF. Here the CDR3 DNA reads TGTGCCAGCAGGAGGTACAGGATGAACACTGAAGCTTTCTTT. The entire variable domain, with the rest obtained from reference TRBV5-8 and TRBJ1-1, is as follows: EAGVTQSPTHLIKTRGQQATLRCSPISGHTSVYWYQQALGLGLQFLLWYDEGEERNRGNFPPRFSGRQFPNYSSELNVNALELEDSALYLCASRRYRMNTEAFFGQGTRLTVV.

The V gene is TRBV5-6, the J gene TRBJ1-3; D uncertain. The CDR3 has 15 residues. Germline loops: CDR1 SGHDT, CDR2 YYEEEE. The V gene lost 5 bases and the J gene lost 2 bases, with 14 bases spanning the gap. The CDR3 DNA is TGTGCCAGCAGTCCCGGAGCTGATCCTGGAAACACCATATATTTT. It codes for CASSPGADPGNTIYF.

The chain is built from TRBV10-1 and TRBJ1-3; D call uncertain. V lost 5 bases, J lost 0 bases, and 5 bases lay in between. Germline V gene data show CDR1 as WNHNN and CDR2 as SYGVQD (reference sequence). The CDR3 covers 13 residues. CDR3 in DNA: TGCGCCAGCAGTCCTAACTCTGGAAACACCATATATTTT. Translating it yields CASSPNSGNTIYF.

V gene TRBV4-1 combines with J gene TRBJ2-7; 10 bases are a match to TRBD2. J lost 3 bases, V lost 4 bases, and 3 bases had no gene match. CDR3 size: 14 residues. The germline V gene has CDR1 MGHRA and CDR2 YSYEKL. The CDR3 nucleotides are TGCGCCAGCAGCCCTAGGACTAGCGGCTACGAGCAGTACTTC. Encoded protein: CASSPRTSGYEQYF.

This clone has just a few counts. The CDR3 sequence: CASSLWGNYGYTF. The DNA for the CDR3 is TGTGCCAGCAGCTTGTGGGGCAACTATGGCTACACCTTC. V usage is TRBV7-9 and J usage is TRBJ1-2; a weak D match, TRBD1 (5 bases). There are 13 residues in the CDR3. Trimming took 3 bases from V and 2 from J, leaving 7 bases between them. CDR1 and CDR2 (germline): SEHNR, FQNEAQ (reference sequence).

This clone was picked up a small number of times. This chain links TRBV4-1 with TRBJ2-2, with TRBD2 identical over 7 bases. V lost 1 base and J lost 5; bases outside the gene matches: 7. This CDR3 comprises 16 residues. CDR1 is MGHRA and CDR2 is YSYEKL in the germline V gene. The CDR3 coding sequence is TGCGCCAGCAGCCAAGGTGGCGGGAGAGGGACCGGGGAGCTGTTTTTT. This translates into CASSQGGGRGTGELFF.

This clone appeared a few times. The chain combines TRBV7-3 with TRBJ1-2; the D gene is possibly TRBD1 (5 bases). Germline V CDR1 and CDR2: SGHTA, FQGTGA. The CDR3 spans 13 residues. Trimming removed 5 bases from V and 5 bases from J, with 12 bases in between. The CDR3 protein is CASSPGPPYGYTF. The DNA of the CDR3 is TGTGCCAGCAGCCCAGGGCCACCATATGGCTACACCTTC. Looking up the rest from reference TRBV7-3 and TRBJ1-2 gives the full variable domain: GAGVSQTPSNKVTEKGKYVELRCDPISGHTALYWYRQSLGQGPEFLIYFQGTGAADDSGLPNDRFFAVRPEGSVSTLKIQRTERGDSAVYLCASSPGPPYGYTFGSGTRLTVV.

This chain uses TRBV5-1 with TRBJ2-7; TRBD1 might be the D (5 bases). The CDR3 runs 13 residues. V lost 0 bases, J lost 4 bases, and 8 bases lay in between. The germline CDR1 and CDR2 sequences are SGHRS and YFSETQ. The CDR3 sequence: CASSLGGRYEQYF. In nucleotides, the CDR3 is TGCGCCAGCAGCTTGGGGGGCAGGTACGAGCAGTACTTC. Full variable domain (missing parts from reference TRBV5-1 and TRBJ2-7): KAGVTQTPRYLIKTRGQQVTLSCSPISGHRSVSWYQQTPGQGLQFLFEYFSETQRNKGNFPGRFSGRQFSNSRSEMNVSTLELGDSALYLCASSLGGRYEQYFGPGTRLTVT.

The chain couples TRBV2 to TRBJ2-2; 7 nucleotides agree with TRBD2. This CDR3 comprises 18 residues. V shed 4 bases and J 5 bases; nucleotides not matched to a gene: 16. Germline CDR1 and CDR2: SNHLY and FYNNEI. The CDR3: CASSVGVTRTSFTGELFF. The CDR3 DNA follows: TGTGCCAGCAGTGTAGGGGTGACAAGGACTAGTTTTACCGGGGAGCTGTTTTTT.

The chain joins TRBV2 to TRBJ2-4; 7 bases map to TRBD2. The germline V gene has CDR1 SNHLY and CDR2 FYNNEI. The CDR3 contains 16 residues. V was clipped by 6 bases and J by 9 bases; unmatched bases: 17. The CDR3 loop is CASSASGGRRVGIQYF. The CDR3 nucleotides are TGTGCCAGCAGCGCCTCGGGCGGGAGAAGGGTAGGCATTCAGTACTTC.

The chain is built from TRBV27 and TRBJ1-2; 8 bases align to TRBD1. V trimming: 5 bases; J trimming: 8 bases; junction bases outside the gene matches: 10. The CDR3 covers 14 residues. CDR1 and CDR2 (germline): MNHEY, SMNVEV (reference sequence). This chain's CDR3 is CASSNLGQGRGYTF. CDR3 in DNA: TGTGCCAGCAGTAATCTAGGACAGGGACGAGGCTACACCTTC.

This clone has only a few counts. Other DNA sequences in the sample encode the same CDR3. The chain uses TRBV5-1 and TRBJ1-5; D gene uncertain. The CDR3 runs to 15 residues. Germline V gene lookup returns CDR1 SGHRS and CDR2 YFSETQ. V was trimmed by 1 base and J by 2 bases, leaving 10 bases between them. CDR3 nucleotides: TGCGCCAGCAGCTTGTCGGGGATCGGCAATCAGCCCCAGCATTTT. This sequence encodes CASSLSGIGNQPQHF.

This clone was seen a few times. The CDR3, as DNA: TGCGCCAGCAGCCAGCCGCCGGGACAGTTCTATGGCTACACCTTC. Protein product: CASSQPPGQFYGYTF. V usage is TRBV4-1 and J usage is TRBJ1-2, with 7 bases lining up with TRBD1. The CDR3 has 15 amino acids. The germline gives CDR1 MGHRA, CDR2 YSYEKL. The V and J ends lost 3 bases and 4 bases, in that order; junction bases with no gene match: 8.

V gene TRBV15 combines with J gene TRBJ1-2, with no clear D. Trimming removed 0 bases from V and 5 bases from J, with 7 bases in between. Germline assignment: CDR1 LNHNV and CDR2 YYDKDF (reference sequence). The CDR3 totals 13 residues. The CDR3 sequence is CATSREHLYGYTF. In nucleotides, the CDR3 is TGTGCCACCAGCAGAGAGCACTTATATGGCTACACCTTC.

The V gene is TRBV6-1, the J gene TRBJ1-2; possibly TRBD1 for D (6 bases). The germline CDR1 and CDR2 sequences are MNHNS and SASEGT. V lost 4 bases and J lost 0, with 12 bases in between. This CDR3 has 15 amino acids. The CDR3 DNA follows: TGTGCCAGCAGTGGGACAGTGAACCCTAACTATGGCTACACCTTC. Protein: CASSGTVNPNYGYTF.

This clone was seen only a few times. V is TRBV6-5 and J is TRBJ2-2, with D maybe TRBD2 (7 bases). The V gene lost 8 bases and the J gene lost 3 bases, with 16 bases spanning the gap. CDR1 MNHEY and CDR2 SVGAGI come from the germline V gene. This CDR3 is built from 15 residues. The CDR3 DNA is TGTGCCAGCGGATCCCTAGGGGGGGACACCGGGGAGCTGTTTTTT. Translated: CASGSLGGDTGELFF.

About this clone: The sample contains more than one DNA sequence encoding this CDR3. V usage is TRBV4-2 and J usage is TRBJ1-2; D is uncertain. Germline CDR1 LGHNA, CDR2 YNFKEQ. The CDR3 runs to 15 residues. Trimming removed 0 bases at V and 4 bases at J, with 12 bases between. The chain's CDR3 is CASSQDQSGVYGYTF. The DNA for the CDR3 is TGTGCCAGCAGCCAAGATCAATCCGGGGTCTATGGCTACACCTTC.